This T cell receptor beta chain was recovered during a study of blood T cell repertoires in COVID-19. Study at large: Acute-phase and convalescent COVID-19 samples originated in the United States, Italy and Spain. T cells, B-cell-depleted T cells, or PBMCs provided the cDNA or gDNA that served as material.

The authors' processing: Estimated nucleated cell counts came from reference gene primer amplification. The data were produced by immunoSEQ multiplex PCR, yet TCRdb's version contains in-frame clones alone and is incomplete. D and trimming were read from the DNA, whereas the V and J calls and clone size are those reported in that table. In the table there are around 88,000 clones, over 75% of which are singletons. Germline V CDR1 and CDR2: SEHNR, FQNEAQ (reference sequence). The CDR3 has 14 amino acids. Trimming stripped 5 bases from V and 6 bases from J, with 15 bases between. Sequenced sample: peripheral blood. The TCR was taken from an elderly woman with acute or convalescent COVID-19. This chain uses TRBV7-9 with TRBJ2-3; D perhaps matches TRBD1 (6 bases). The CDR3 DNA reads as TGTGCCAGCAGCCTATGGACAGTAGAGGATACGCAGTATTTT. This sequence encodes CASSLWTVEDTQYF.